This TCR beta chain originates from a study of CD8 T cells in Susac syndrome. The CDR3 has 14 residues. V lost 1 base and J 7 bases, leaving 11 bases between the germline ends. This clonotype was seen only once. With random hexamers, 0.5 to 1 ug RNA was reverse transcribed. Amplification of TCR beta CDR3 was carried out by immunoSEQ multiplex PCR, which covered 54 Vbeta and 13 Jbeta segments. TCRdb re-derived calls from the immunoSEQ multiplex PCR reads in MiXCR, one entry per CDR3 protein. The sample records about 80,000 distinct CDR3 sequences, 85% to 95% being singletons. The specimen was CD8+ T cells from PBMCs. V gene TRBV12-3 or TRBV12-4 combines with J gene TRBJ1-5, with D unresolved. This receptor was identified in a human donor in good health. The CDR3 sequence: CASSLGQVGQPQHF. CDR3 in DNA: TGTGCCAGCAGTTTAGGGCAGGTCGGGCAGCCCCAGCATTTT.